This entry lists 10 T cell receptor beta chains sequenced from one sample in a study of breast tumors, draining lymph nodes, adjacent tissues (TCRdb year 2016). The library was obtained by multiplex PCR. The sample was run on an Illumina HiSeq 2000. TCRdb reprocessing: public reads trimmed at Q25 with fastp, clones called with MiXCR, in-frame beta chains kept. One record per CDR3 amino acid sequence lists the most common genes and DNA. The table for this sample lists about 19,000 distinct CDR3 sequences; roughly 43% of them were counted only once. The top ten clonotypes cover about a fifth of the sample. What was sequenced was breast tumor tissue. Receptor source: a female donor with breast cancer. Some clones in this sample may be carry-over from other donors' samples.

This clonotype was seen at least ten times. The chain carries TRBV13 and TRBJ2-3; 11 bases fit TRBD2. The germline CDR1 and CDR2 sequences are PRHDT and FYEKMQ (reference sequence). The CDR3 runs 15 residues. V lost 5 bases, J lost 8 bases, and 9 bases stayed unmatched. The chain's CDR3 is CASSPLAGGASTQYF. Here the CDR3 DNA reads TGTGCCAGCAGCCCCTTAGCGGGAGGGGCGAGTACGCAGTATTTT.

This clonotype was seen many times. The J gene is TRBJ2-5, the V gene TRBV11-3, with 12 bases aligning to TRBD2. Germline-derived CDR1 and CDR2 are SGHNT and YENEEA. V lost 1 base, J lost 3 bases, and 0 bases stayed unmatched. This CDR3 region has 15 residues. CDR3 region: CASSLGLAGEETQYF. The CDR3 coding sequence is TGTGCCAGCAGCTTAGGACTAGCGGGAGAAGAGACCCAGTACTTC.

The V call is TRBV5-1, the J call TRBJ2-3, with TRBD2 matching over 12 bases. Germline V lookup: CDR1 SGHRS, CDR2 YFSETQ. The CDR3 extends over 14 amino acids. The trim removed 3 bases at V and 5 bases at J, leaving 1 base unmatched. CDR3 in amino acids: CASSSLAGGDTQYF. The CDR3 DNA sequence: TGCGCCAGCAGCTCACTAGCGGGAGGAGATACGCAGTATTTT. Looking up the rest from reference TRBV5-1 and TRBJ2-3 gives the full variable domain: KAGVTQTPRYLIKTRGQQVTLSCSPISGHRSVSWYQQTPGQGLQFLFEYFSETQRNKGNFPGRFSGRQFSNSRSEMNVSTLELGDSALYLCASSSLAGGDTQYFGPGTRLTVL.

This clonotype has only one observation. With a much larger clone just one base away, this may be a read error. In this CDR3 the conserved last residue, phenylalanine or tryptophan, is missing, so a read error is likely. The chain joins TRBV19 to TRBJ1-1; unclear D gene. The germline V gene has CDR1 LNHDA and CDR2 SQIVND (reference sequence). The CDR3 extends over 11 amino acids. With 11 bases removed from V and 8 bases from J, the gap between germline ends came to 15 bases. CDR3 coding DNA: TGTGCCTGCCTAAAGGCCCCGGAAGCTTTCTCT. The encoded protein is CACLKAPEAFS.

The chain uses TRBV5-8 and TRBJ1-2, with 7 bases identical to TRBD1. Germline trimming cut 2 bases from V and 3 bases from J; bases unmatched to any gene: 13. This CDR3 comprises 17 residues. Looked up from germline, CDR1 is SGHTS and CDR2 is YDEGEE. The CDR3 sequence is CASSFSRRQGPYYGYTF. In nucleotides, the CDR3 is TGTGCCAGCAGCTTTTCAAGGCGACAGGGCCCTTACTATGGCTACACCTTC.

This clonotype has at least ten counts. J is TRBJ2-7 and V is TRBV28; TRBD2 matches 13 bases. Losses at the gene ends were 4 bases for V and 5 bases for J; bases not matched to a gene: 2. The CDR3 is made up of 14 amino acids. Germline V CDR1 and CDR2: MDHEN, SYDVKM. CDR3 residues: CASSSGLAGDEQYF. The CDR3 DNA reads TGTGCCAGCAGTTCCGGACTAGCGGGAGACGAGCAGTACTTC.

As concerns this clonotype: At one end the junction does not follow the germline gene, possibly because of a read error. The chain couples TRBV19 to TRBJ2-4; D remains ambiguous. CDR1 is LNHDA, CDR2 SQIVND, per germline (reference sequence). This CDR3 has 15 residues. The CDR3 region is CASRRSSIARNIQYF. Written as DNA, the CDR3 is TGTGCCAGTAGACGCAGTTCTATAGCCAGAAACATTCAGTACTTC.

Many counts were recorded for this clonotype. CDR3 residues: CASSYLGGEQYF. The CDR3 coding sequence is TGTGCCAGCAGCTACCTCGGCGGCGAGCAGTACTTC. The chain uses TRBV7-6 and TRBJ2-7; D remains ambiguous. Germline CDR1 is SGHVS and CDR2 is FNYEAQ. The CDR3 runs to 12 residues. V was pared by 4 bases and J by 6 bases, with 10 bases between.

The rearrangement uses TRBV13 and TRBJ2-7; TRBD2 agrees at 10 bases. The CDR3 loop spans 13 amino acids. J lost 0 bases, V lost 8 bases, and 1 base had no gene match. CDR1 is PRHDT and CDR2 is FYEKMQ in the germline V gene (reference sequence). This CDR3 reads CASRTSGSYEQYF. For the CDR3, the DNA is TGTGCCAGCCGGACTAGCGGCTCCTACGAGCAGTACTTC.

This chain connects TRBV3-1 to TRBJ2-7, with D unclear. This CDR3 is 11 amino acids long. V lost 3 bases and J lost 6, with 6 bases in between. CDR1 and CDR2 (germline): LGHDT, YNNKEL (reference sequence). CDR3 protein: CASSHSGEQYF. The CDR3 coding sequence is TGTGCCAGCAGCCATTCGGGCGAGCAGTACTTC.